This T cell receptor beta chain emerged from a study of T cell responses to AZD1222 COVID-19 vaccine. The J segment lost 3 bases and the V segment lost 3 bases, leaving 6 bases of the junction unmatched. The CDR3 totals 15 residues. Germline V lookup: CDR1 SGHDT, CDR2 YYEEEE. This clone was counted a single time. What it binds is unknown. Whole-study results and caveats: Increased Spike-specific TCR breadth and depth were observed after two AZD1222 doses. Variant regions that are unmutated are reportedly the target of nearly half of spike-specific TCRs.

Measured with immunoSEQ multiplex PCR; TCRdb has only the in-frame clones, and not every one. The profile shows around 140,000 clones, 90% to 95% of them singletons. This chain links TRBV5-6 with TRBJ1-2; 9 nucleotides line up with TRBD1. The material was peripheral blood, obtained on day 0 of AZD1222 vaccination. This receptor was obtained from an adult in good health. The CDR3 is CASSYRDREYYGYTF. The CDR3 region has the DNA TGTGCCAGCAGCTACCGGGACAGGGAGTACTATGGCTACACCTTC.